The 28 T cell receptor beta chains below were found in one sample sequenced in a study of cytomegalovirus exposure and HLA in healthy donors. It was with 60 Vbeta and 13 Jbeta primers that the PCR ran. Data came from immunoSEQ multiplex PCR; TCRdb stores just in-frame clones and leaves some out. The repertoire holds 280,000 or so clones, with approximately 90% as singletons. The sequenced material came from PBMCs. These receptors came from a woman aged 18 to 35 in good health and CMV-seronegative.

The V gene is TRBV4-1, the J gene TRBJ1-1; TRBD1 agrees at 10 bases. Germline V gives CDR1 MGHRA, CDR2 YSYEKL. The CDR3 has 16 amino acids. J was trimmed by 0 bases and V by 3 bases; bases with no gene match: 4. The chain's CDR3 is CASSQTGGSVNTEAFF. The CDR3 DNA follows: TGCGCCAGCAGCCAGACAGGGGGCTCGGTGAACACTGAAGCTTTCTTT.

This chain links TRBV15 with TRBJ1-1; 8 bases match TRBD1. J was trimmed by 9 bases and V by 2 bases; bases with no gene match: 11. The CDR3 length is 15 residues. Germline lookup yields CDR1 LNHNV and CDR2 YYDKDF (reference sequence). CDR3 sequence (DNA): TGTGCCACCAGCAGACCGCCCCTGGACAGGGAGAAAGCTTTCTTT. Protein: CATSRPPLDREKAFF.

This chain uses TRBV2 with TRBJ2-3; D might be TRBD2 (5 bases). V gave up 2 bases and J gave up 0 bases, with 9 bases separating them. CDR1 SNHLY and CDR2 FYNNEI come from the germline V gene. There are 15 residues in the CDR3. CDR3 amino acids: CASSESRGSTDTQYF. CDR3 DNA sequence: TGTGCCAGCAGTGAATCTCGGGGTAGCACAGATACGCAGTATTTT.

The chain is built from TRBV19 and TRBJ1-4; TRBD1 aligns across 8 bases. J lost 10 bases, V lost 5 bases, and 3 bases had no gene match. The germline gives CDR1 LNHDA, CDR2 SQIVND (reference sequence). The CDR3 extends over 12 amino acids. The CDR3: CASSHRGGKLFF. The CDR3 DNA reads TGTGCCAGTAGTCACAGGGGGGGAAAACTGTTTTTT.

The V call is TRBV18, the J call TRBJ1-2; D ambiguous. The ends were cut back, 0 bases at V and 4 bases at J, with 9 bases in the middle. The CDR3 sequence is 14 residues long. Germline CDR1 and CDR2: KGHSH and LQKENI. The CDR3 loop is CASSPPVGAYGYTF. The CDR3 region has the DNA TGTGCCAGCTCACCACCGGTCGGAGCCTATGGCTACACCTTC.

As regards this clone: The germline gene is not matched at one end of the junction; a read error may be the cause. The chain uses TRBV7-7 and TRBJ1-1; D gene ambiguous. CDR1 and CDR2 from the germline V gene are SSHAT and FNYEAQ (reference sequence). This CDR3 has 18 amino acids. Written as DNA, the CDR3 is TGTGCTAGCAGCTTAGTTAGCTACCTCGGCCCCGTGAACACTGAAGCTTTCTTT. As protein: CASSLVSYLGPVNTEAFF.

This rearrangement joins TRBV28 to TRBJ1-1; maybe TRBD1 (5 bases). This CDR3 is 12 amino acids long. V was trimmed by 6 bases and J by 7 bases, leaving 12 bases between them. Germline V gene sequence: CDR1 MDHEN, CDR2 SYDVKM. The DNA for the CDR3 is TGTGCCAGCAGCGACACAGGCTATGAAGCTTTCTTT. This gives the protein CASSDTGYEAFF. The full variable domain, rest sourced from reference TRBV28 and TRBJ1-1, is DVKVTQSSRYLVKRTGEKVFLECVQDMDHENMFWYRQDPGLGLRLIYFSYDVKMKEKGDIPEGYSVSREKKERFSLILESASTNQTSMYLCASSDTGYEAFFGQGTRLTVV.

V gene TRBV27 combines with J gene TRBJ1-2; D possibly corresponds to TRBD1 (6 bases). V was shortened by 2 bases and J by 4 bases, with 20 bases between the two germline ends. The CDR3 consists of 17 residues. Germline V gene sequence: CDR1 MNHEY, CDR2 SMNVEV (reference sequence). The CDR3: CASSLGANREPVYGYTF. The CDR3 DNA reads TGTGCCAGCAGTTTAGGGGCAAACAGGGAGCCAGTCTATGGCTACACCTTC.

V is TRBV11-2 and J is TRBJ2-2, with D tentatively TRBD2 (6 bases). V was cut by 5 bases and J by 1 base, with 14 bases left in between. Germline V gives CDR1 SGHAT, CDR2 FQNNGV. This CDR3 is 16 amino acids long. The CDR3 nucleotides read TGTGCCAGCAGCCCCCAACTAGCTGGGAACACCGGGGAGCTGTTTTTT. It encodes CASSPQLAGNTGELFF.

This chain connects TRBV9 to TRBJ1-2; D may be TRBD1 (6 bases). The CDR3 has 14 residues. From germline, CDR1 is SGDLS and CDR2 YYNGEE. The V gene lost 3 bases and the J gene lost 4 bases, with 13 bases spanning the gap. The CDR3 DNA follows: TGTGCCAGCAGCGCCTCCCTCAGGGGCTATGGCTACACCTTC. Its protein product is CASSASLRGYGYTF.

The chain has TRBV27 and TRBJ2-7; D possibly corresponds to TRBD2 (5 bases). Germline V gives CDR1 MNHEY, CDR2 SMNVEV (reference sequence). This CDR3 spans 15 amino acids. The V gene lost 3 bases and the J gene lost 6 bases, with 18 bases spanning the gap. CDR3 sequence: CASSFTVVPRGEQYF. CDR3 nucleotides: TGTGCCAGCAGTTTCACGGTTGTCCCCCGGGGCGAGCAGTACTTC.

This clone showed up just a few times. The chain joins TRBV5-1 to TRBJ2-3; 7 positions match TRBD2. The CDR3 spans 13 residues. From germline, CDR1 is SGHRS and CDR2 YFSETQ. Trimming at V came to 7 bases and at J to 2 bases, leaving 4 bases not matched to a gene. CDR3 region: CASSGTNTDTQYF. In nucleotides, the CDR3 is TGCGCCAGCTCGGGGACTAACACAGATACGCAGTATTTT.

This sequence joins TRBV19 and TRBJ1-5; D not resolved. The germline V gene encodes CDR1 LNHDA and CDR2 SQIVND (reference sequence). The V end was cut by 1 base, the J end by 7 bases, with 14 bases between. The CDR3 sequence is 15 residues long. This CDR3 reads CASSIGSLFGQPQHF. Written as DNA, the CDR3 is TGTGCCAGTAGTATAGGTTCGTTGTTCGGGCAGCCCCAGCATTTT.

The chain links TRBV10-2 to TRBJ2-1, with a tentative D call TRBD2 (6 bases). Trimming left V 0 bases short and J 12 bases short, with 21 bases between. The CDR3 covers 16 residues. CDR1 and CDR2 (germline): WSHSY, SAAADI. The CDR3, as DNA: TGCGCCAGCAGTGAGTCTGATGAGCGGGTAAGGGGTGCGCAGTTCTTC. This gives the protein CASSESDERVRGAQFF.

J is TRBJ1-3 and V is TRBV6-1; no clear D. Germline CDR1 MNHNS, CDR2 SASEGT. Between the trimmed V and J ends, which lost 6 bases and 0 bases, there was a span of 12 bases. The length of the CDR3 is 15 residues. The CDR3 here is CASSKTWSSGNTIYF. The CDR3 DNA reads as TGTGCCAGCAGCAAAACATGGAGCTCTGGAAACACCATATATTTT.

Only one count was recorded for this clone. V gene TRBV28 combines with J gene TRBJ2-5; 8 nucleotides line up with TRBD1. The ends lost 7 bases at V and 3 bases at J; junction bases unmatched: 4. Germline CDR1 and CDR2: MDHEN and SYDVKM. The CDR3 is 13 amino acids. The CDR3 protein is CASTDRDKETQYF. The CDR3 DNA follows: TGTGCCAGCACGGACAGGGACAAAGAGACCCAGTACTTC.

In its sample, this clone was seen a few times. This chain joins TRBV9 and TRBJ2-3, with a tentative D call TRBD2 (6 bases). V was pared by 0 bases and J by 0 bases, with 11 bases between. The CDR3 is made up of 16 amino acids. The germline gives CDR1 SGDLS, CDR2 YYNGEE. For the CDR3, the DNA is TGTGCCAGCAGCGTAGGCGGCGGGATTAGCACAGATACGCAGTATTTT. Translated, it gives CASSVGGGISTDTQYF.

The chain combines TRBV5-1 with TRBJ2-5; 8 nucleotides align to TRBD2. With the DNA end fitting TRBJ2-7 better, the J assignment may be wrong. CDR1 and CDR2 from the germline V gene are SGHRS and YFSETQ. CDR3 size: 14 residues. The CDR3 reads CASSVTAGGYEQYF. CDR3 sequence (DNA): TGCGCCAGCAGCGTCACGGCGGGGGGCTACGAGCAGTACTTC.

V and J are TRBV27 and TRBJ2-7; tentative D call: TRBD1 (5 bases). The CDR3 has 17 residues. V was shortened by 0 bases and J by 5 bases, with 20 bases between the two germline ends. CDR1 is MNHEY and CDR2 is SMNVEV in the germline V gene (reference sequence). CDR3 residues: CASSLSPPGGAFDEQYF. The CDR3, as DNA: TGTGCCAGCAGTTTATCACCCCCGGGTGGGGCGTTCGACGAGCAGTACTTC.

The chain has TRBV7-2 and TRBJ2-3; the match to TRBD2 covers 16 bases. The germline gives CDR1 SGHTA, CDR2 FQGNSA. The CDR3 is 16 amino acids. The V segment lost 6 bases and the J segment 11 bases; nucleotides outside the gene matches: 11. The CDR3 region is CASSLAPGLAGGRQYF. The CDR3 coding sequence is TGTGCCAGCAGTCTAGCTCCGGGACTAGCGGGGGGGCGGCAGTATTTT. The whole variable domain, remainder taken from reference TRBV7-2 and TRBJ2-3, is GAGVSQSPSNKVTEKGKDVELRCDPISGHTALYWYRQSLGQGLEFLIYFQGNSAPDKSGLPSDRFSAERTGGSVSTLTIQRTQQEDSAVYLCASSLAPGLAGGRQYFGPGTRLTVL.

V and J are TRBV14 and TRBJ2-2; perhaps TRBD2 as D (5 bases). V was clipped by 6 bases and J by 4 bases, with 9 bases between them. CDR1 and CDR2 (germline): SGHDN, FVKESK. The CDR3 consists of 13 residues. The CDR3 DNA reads TGTGCCAGCAGGGAGGTAGCCACCGGGGAGCTGTTTTTT. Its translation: CASREVATGELFF.

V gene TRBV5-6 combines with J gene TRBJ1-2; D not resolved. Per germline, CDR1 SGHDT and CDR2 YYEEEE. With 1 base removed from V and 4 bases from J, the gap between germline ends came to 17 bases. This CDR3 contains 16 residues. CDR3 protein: CASSLRQVRFVYGYTF. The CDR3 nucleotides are TGTGCCAGCAGCTTGAGGCAGGTCCGATTCGTCTATGGCTACACCTTC.

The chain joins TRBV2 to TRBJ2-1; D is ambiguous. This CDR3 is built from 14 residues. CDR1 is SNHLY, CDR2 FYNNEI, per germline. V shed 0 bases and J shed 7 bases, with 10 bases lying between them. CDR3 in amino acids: CASSEAEVMNEQFF. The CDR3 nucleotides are TGTGCCAGCAGTGAAGCTGAGGTTATGAATGAGCAGTTCTTC.

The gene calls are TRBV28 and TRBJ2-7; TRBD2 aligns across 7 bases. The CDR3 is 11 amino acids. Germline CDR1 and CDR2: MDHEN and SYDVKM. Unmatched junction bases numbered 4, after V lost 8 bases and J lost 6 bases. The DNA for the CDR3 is TGTGCCAGCTTAAGCGGGGTCGAGCAGTACTTC. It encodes CASLSGVEQYF.

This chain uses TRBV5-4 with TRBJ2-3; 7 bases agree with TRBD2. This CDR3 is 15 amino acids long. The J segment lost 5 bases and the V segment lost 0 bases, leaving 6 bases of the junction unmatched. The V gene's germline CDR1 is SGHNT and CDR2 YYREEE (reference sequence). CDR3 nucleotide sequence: TGTGCCAGCAGCTTGGCTCGGGGCGGGAGAGATACGCAGTATTTT. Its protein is CASSLARGGRDTQYF.

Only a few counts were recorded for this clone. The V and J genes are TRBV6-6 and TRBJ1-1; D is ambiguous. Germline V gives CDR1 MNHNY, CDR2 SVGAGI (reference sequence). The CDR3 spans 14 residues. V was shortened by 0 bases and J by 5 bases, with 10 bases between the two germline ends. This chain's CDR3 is CASSYSTGRTEAFF. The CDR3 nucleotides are TGTGCCAGCAGTTACTCGACGGGTCGGACTGAAGCTTTCTTT.

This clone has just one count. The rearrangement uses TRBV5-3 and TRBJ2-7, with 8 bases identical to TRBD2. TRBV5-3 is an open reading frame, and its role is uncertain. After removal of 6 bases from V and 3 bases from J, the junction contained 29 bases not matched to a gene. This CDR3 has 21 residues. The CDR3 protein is CARTTTLRGGKKGVLYYEQYF. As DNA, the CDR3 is TGTGCCAGAACCACCACCCTCCGGGGGGGGAAAAAGGGGGTGTTGTACTACGAGCAGTACTTC.

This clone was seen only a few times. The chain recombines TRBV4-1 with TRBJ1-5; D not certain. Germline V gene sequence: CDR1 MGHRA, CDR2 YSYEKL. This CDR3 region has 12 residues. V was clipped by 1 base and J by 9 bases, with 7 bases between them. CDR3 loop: CASSQVYGPQHF. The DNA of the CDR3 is TGCGCCAGCAGCCAAGTCTATGGGCCCCAGCATTTT.